This note documents a single T cell receptor (beta chain) sequence. This clonotype showed up many times. Its antigen has not been determined. No quality values exist for individual bases; no much larger clone is one base distant. This sample was taken from a study of early T cells in non-severe SARS-CoV-2 infection (dated by TCRdb to the early 2020s). About the investigation overall: Bulk RNA from unsorted whole blood was used for TCR sequencing, so alpha and beta chains could not be paired. What the work shows at the level of the full study, not this receptor alone: VDJdb matching was skewed toward anti-spike CD8 responses and likely underestimated virus-specific expansions by missing private and CD4 specificities.

Library preparation employed 5' RACE. Sequencing relied on a NextSeq 500. In the TCR library protocol, unique molecular identifiers were attached to individual cDNA molecules to correct for PCR bias and sequencing error. Sequencing covered both TCR alpha and beta chains, and within each sample the abundances of alpha and beta sequences were tightly co-correlated. Regarding the original processing steps: Decombinator V4 was used to annotate the V gene, J gene and CDR3 of the TCR sequences. TCRs were defined as expanded if a significant change between any two time points was detected under a Poisson model with p below 0.0001. TCR abundances were normalised to the total number of TCRs sequenced per sample and expressed as counts per million. MAIT TCRs were defined by TRAV1-2 paired with TRAJ12, TRAJ20 or TRAJ33, and iNKT TCRs by TRAV10 paired with TRAJ18. VDJdb, accessed 1 November 2021, was searched for CMV, EBV and SARS-CoV-2 annotated TCRs, with TCRs annotated for multiple antigens excluded. Using fastp at Q25 and MiXCR, TCRdb reprocessed the public reads and kept productive beta chains. Each CDR3 protein gets just one entry, which takes the most common genes and DNA from the rows behind it. The V and J calls come from TCRdb's annotation, not from the publication. The sample table holds 27,000 or so distinct CDR3 sequences, of which about 3.9% were seen once. Roughly 8% of the sample is taken by the ten largest.

The CDR3 runs 13 residues from the cysteine to the phenylalanine. The retained sequence is limited to the CDR3, 39 bases, with the frame set at the first base. V loses 1 base of germline sequence and J loses 8 bases, and the interval between the two ends is 6 bases. Taken from the germline V gene, the CDR1 and CDR2 loops are SGHTA and FQGNSA. The study was a case-control design nested within a healthcare worker cohort in London, UK, with weekly nasopharyngeal swab PCR tests and blood sampling. Healthcare workers were recruited during the week of the UK lockdown, between 23 and 31 March 2020, and followed weekly for up to 16 weeks.

The rearranged chain carries TRBV7-2 and TRBJ1-6, with TRBD1 perhaps the D gene, on 5 matching bases. The sample was whole blood. The origin of this receptor is an adult who was a healthcare worker with PCR-confirmed SARS-CoV-2 infection or an uninfected control (not recorded which). CDR3 loop: CASSLEGDSPLHF. The DNA is TGTGCCAGCAGCTTAGAAGGGGATTCACCCCTCCACTTT.